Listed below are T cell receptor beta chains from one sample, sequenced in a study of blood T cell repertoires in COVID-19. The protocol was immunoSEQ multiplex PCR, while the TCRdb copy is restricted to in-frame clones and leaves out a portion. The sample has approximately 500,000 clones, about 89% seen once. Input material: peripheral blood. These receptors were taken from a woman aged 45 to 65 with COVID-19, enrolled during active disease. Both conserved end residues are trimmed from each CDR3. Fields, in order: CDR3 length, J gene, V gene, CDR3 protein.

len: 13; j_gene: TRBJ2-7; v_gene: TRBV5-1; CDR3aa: ASSLPGQRTYEQY
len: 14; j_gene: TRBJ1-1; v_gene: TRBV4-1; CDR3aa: ASSQGDLTGGPEAF
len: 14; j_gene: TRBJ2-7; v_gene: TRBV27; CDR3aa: ASSTRGLAGSYEQY
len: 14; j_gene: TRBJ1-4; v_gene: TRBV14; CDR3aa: ASSLMGLTTNEKLF
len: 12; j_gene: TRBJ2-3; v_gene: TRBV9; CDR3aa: ATSRTVHTDTQY
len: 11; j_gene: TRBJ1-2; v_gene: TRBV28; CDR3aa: ASSLAQGDGYT
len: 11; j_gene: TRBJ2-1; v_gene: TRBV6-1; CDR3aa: ASSEDRGNEQF
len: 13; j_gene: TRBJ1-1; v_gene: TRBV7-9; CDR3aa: ASSPLQGRNTEAF
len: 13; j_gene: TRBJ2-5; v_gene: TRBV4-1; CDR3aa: ASSQASIGGETQY
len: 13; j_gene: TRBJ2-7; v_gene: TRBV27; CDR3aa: ASRTSGTASYEQY
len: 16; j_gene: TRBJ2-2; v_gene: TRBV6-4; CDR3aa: ASSLTHLRDSRTGELF
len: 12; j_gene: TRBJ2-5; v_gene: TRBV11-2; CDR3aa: ASSSWAGGETQY
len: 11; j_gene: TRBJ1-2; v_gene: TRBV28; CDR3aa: ASSYAGGNGYT
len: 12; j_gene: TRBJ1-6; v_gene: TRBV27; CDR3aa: ASSPYPRRSPLH
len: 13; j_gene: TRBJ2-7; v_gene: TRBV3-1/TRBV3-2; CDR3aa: ASSQDSGAPGEQY
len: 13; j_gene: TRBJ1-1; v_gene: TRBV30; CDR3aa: AWSSLGQGVFSAF
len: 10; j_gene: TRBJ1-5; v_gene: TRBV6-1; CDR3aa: ASSEEPGQQH
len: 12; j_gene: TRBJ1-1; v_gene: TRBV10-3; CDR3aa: AISDEQMYTEAF
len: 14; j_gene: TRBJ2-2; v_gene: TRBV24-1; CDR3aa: ATSPGLAGGVGELF
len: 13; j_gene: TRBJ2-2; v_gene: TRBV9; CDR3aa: ASSVGQGADGELF
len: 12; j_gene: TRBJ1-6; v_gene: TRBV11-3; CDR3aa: ASSRQGTNSPLH
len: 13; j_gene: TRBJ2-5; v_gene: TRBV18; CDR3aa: ASSPPEGSQETQY
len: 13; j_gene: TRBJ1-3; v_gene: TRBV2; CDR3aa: ASSTGQFSGNTIY
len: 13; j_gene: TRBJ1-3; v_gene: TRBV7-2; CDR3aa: ASSSVRSSGNTIY
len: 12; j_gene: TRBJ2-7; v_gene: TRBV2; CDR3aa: ASNRAGGIYEQY
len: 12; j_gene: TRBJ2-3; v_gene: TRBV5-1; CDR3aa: ASSLGGPSDTQY
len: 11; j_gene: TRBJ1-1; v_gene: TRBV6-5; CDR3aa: ASSLQGRTDAF
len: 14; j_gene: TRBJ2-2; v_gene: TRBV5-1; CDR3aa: ASSRGDSVGTGELF